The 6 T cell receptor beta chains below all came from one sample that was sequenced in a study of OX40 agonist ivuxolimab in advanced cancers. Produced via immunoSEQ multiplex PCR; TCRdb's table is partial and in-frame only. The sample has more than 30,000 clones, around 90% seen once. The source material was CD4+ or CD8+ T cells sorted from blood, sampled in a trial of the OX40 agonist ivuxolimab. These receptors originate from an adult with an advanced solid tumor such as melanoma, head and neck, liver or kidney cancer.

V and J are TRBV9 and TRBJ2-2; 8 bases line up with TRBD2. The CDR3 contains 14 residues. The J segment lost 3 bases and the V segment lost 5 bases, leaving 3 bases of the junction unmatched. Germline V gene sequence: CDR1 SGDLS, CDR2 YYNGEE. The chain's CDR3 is CASRVLADTGELFF. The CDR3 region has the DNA TGTGCCAGCAGGGTACTAGCGGACACCGGGGAGCTGTTTTTT.

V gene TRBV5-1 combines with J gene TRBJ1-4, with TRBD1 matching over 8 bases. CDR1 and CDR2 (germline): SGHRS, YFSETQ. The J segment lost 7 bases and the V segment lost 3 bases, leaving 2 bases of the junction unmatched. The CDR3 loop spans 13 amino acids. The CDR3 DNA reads TGCGCCAGCAGCTCAGACAGGGGTGAAAAACTGTTTTTT. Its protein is CASSSDRGEKLFF.

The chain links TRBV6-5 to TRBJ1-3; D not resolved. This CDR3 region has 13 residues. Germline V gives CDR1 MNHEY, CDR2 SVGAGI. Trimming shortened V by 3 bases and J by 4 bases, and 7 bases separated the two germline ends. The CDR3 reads CASSYIPGNTIYF. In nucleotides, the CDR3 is TGTGCCAGCAGTTATATTCCGGGAAACACCATATATTTT.

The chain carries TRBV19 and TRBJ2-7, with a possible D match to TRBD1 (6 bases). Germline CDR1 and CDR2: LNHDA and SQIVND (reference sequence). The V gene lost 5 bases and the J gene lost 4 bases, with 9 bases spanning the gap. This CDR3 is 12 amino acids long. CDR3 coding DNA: TGTGCCAGTAGTTCACAGGGATACGAGCAGTACTTC. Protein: CASSSQGYEQYF.

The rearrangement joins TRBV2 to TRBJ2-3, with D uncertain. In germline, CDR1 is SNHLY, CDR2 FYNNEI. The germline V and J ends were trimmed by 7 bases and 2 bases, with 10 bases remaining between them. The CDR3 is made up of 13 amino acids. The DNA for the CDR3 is TGTGCCAGCAACGGCTATTACACAGATACGCAGTATTTT. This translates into CASNGYYTDTQYF.

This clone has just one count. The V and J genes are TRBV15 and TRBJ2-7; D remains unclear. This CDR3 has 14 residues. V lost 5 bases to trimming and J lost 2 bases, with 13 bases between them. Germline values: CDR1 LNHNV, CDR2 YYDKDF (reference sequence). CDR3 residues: CATSEFGEAYEQYF. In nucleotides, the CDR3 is TGTGCCACCAGCGAATTTGGGGAAGCCTACGAGCAGTACTTC.